Below are 32 T cell receptor beta chains sequenced from a single sample in a study of blood T cell repertoires in COVID-19. Only in-frame clones appear in the TCRdb table, and some are missing; sequencing was by immunoSEQ multiplex PCR. Altogether 150,000 to 250,000 clones are present, 75% to 90% being singletons, with the ten largest covering about 2.3%. Sample: PBMCs or T cells enriched from blood (not recorded which). The receptors shown here come from a woman between 25 and 40 years old who had recovered from COVID-19.

The V and J genes are TRBV5-4 and TRBJ2-1, with 10 bases lining up with TRBD2. Germline lookup yields CDR1 SGHNT and CDR2 YYREEE (reference sequence). J gave up 2 bases and V 4 bases, and 3 bases lay outside the gene matches. CDR3 length: 15 amino acids. The CDR3 DNA sequence: TGTGCCAGCAGCGAAGGGACTAGCGCCTACAATGAGCAGTTCTTC. Amino acid sequence: CASSEGTSAYNEQFF.

The CDR3 reads CASRPRTGGDTEAFF. CDR3 nucleotide sequence: TGCGCCAGCAGACCTCGGACAGGGGGCGACACTGAAGCTTTCTTT. The chain links TRBV4-1 to TRBJ1-1; 11 bases match TRBD1. Germline assignment: CDR1 MGHRA and CDR2 YSYEKL. V trimming: 6 bases; J trimming: 3 bases; junction bases outside the gene matches: 6. The CDR3 loop spans 15 amino acids.

In its sample, this clone was seen once. This sequence joins TRBV6-6 and TRBJ1-5; 7 positions match TRBD1. This CDR3 spans 15 amino acids. The germline V gene has CDR1 MNHNY and CDR2 SVGAGI (reference sequence). Trimming cost V 5 bases and J 7 bases; bases outside gene matches: 11. CDR3 sequence reads: CASSILGQEAQPQHF. The CDR3 DNA reads as TGTGCCAGCAGTATCCTCGGACAGGAAGCGCAGCCCCAGCATTTT.

This clone has more than one count but fewer than ten. V gene TRBV15 combines with J gene TRBJ1-1; 8 bases match TRBD1. Germline V gene data show CDR1 as LNHNV and CDR2 as YYDKDF (reference sequence). CDR3 length: 15 residues. The junction had 6 bases not matched to a gene; V was cut back by 0 bases and J by 6 bases. The CDR3 nucleotides are TGTGCCACCAGCAGAGATCAGGGGGCGGTGGCTGAAGCTTTCTTT. This sequence encodes CATSRDQGAVAEAFF.

This chain uses TRBV18 with TRBJ1-1, with D unresolved. Germline CDR1 KGHSH, CDR2 LQKENI. Deletions cut 6 bases from V and 0 bases from J, with 11 bases between. The CDR3 sequence is 14 residues long. CDR3 in DNA: TGTGCCAGCTCCTGGGGAGCTATGAACACTGAAGCTTTCTTT. Translation gives CASSWGAMNTEAFF.

This clone was seen only a few times. V usage is TRBV27 and J usage is TRBJ1-6, with TRBD1 as a possible D gene (5 bases). CDR1 MNHEY and CDR2 SMNVEV come from the germline V gene (reference sequence). The ends were cut back, 6 bases at V and 0 bases at J, with 12 bases in the middle. The CDR3 consists of 16 residues. The DNA for the CDR3 is TGTGCCAGCAGATGGGACGGGAGCTCCTATAATTCACCCCTCCACTTT. It codes for CASRWDGSSYNSPLHF.

The chain employs TRBV11-1 and TRBJ1-1; no definite D call. Looked up from germline, CDR1 is SGHAT and CDR2 is FQDESV (reference sequence). V was cut by 5 bases and J by 0 bases, with 7 bases left in between. This CDR3 spans 13 amino acids. The CDR3 is CASSANMNTEAFF. The CDR3 DNA sequence: TGTGCCAGCAGCGCCAACATGAACACTGAAGCTTTCTTT.

This clone was seen just once. The chain is built from TRBV10-2 and TRBJ1-1; the D gene is possibly TRBD1 (6 bases). The CDR3 contains 14 residues. V was clipped by 8 bases and J by 5 bases, with 18 bases between them. Germline CDR1 and CDR2: WSHSY and SAAADI. The CDR3 sequence is CASGEAGGRTEAFF. In nucleotides, the CDR3 is TGCGCCAGCGGAGAAGCGGGGGGCAGGACTGAAGCTTTCTTT.

J is TRBJ2-7 and V is TRBV11-3; 11 bases are a match to TRBD2. The ends lost 3 bases at V and 4 bases at J; junction bases unmatched: 5. Germline V gene data show CDR1 as SGHNT and CDR2 as YENEEA. The CDR3 is 15 residues long. CDR3: CASSFASGRLYEQYF. The CDR3 region has the DNA TGTGCCAGCAGCTTCGCTAGCGGGAGGCTGTACGAGCAGTACTTC. Full variable domain (missing parts from reference TRBV11-3 and TRBJ2-7): EAGVVQSPRYKIIEKKQPVAFWCNPISGHNTLYWYLQNLGQGPELLIRYENEEAVDDSQLPKDRFSAERLKGVDSTLKIQPAELGDSAVYLCASSFASGRLYEQYFGPGTRLTVT.

The chain links TRBV9 to TRBJ1-2, with D possibly being TRBD1 (5 bases). V lost 4 bases and J 2 bases, leaving 18 bases between the germline ends. In germline, CDR1 is SGDLS, CDR2 YYNGEE. The CDR3 is 16 residues long. CDR3 region: CASSHPGGTANYGYTF. The CDR3 region has the DNA TGTGCCAGCAGCCATCCGGGGGGGACGGCGAACTATGGCTACACCTTC.

The CDR3 nucleotides read TGTGCCAGCAGCGCAGTACAGGGGTTGGATCAGCCCCAGCATTTT. It yields the protein CASSAVQGLDQPQHF. The chain combines TRBV7-6 with TRBJ1-5, with 7 bases that match TRBD1. CDR3 length: 15 residues. CDR1 and CDR2 (germline): SGHVS, FNYEAQ. After removal of 5 bases from V and 5 bases from J, the junction contained 9 bases not matched to a gene.

The gene calls are TRBV5-1 and TRBJ2-1, with unresolved D. Germline values: CDR1 SGHRS, CDR2 YFSETQ. V shed 2 bases and J shed 6 bases, with 15 bases lying between them. The CDR3 runs to 15 residues. DNA of the CDR3: TGCGCCAGCAGCTTCCGGGTAGGCACAAGCAATGAGCAGTTCTTC. Its protein product is CASSFRVGTSNEQFF.

This chain connects TRBV6-1 to TRBJ1-1, with D maybe TRBD1 (5 bases). The germline V gene has CDR1 MNHNS and CDR2 SASEGT. Trimming took off 4 bases at V and 1 base at J, with 16 bases between the two ends. There are 16 residues in the CDR3. CDR3 nucleotide sequence: TGTGCCAGCAGTGCCGGGGGGAGCGGAGGGAACACTGAAGCTTTCTTT. Protein product: CASSAGGSGGNTEAFF.

The V call is TRBV5-5, the J call TRBJ2-5; perhaps TRBD2 as D (6 bases). The CDR3 loop spans 14 amino acids. The germline V and J ends were trimmed by 2 bases and 5 bases, with 13 bases remaining between them. Germline V gene sequence: CDR1 SGHKS, CDR2 YYEKEE (reference sequence). CDR3 sequence (DNA): TGTGCCAGCAGCTTCTGGAGGAGGGAGGAGACCCAGTACTTC. Protein: CASSFWRREETQYF.

This chain links TRBV7-2 with TRBJ2-7; 8 nucleotides agree with TRBD2. Looked up from germline, CDR1 is SGHTA and CDR2 is FQGNSA. The V and J ends lost 0 bases and 1 base, in that order; junction bases with no gene match: 5. The CDR3 consists of 16 residues. DNA of the CDR3: TGTGCCAGCAGCTTAGCTCCGGGGGGGAGGTCCTACGAGCAGTACTTC. It specifies CASSLAPGGRSYEQYF.

The CDR3, as DNA: TGTGCCAGCAGTCTCATAGCCGCTAATTCACCCCTCCACTTT. It codes for CASSLIAANSPLHF. The chain combines TRBV27 with TRBJ1-6; D call uncertain. CDR1 and CDR2 (germline): MNHEY, SMNVEV (reference sequence). The CDR3 covers 14 residues. Deletions cut 5 bases from V and 6 bases from J, with 11 bases between.

V gene TRBV2 combines with J gene TRBJ2-3; no reliable D call. Between the trimmed V and J ends, which lost 2 bases and 0 bases, there was a span of 9 bases. Germline CDR1 SNHLY, CDR2 FYNNEI. The CDR3 is made up of 15 amino acids. CDR3 in DNA: TGTGCCAGCAGTGAAAAGAGAACTAGCACAGATACGCAGTATTTT. Its protein is CASSEKRTSTDTQYF.

The chain is built from TRBV7-8 and TRBJ2-7, with TRBD2 identical over 7 bases. V shed 8 bases, J shed 2 bases, and the junction held 0 bases outside the gene matches. Germline V gene lookup returns CDR1 SGHVS and CDR2 FQNEAQ. This CDR3 is 11 amino acids long. This CDR3 is CASGTTYEQYF. The CDR3 bases are TGTGCCAGCGGGACTACCTACGAGCAGTACTTC.

The rearrangement joins TRBV19 to TRBJ1-4; D might be TRBD1 (6 bases). CDR1 and CDR2 (germline): LNHDA, SQIVND (reference sequence). This CDR3 contains 16 residues. V was shortened by 4 bases and J by 6 bases, with 18 bases between the two germline ends. The CDR3 DNA follows: TGTGCCAGTAGTACCCCGGGGGGCGGTGTGGATGAAAAACTGTTTTTT. It is translated as CASSTPGGGVDEKLFF.

This chain uses TRBV2 with TRBJ1-1; 11 positions agree with TRBD1. CDR1 and CDR2 from the germline V gene are SNHLY and FYNNEI. CDR3 length: 15 residues. The V gene end was trimmed by 4 bases and the J gene end by 0 bases; junction bases not matched to a gene: 1. CDR3 nucleotide sequence: TGTGCCAGCAGTGTGGGACAGGGGGTGAACACTGAAGCTTTCTTT. Translating it yields CASSVGQGVNTEAFF.

The chain combines TRBV2 with TRBJ1-3; weak D call: TRBD1 (6 bases). The CDR3 length is 15 residues. The germline gives CDR1 SNHLY, CDR2 FYNNEI. The V end lost 4 bases, the J end lost 2 bases, and 12 bases lay between the germline ends. CDR3 DNA: TGTGCCAGCAGTGCAAACAGGGTGACTGGAAACACCATATATTTT. Residues: CASSANRVTGNTIYF.

The chain links TRBV5-8 to TRBJ2-1, with 11 bases that match TRBD2. Germline loops: CDR1 SGHTS, CDR2 YDEGEE. V was clipped by 3 bases and J by 7 bases; unmatched bases: 15. This CDR3 has 18 residues. As DNA, the CDR3 is TGTGCCAGCAGCTCTTCGACTAGCGGGATCTTGACGGAAAATGAGCAGTTCTTC. This sequence encodes CASSSSTSGILTENEQFF.

The rearrangement links TRBV3-1 (or the pseudogene TRBV3-2) to TRBJ2-3, with 9 bases fitting TRBD2. This CDR3 has 15 amino acids. Germline CDR1 and CDR2: LGHDT and YNNKEL (reference sequence). The ends lost 4 bases at V and 3 bases at J; junction bases unmatched: 5. The chain's CDR3 is CASSPRAGGTDTQYF. CDR3 sequence (DNA): TGTGCCAGCAGCCCACGCGCGGGAGGGACAGATACGCAGTATTTT.

With regard to this clone: A far larger clone is off by one base, so a read error is likely. The rearrangement uses TRBV2 and TRBJ2-3; TRBD2 matches at 11 bases. Germline V gives CDR1 SNHLY, CDR2 FYNNEI. The CDR3 sequence is 15 residues long. Trimming took 4 bases from V and 0 from J; bases not matched to a gene: 0. As DNA, the CDR3 is TGTGCCAGCAGTGGGACTAGCGGGAGCACAGATACGCAGTATTTT. Translation gives CASSGTSGSTDTQYF.

The genes are TRBV30 and TRBJ2-1, with a weak D call TRBD2 (7 bases). Germline CDR1 is GTSNPN and CDR2 is SVGIG (reference sequence). Trimming took 0 bases from V and 15 from J, leaving 21 bases between them. The CDR3 has 14 amino acids. This CDR3 is CAWSVLGGGGGPFF. Written as DNA, the CDR3 is TGTGCCTGGAGTGTACTGGGAGGAGGGGGGGGGCCGTTCTTC.

V is TRBV6-5 and J is TRBJ2-7; D uncertain. Per germline, CDR1 MNHEY and CDR2 SVGAGI. This CDR3 has 11 amino acids. Trimming cost V 8 bases and J 1 base, with 6 bases left between them. The CDR3 loop is CASHSSYEQYF. The CDR3 nucleotides read TGTGCCAGCCACAGTTCCTACGAGCAGTACTTC.

This clone has just a few counts. The genes are TRBV7-9 and TRBJ2-2; 10 bases fit TRBD2. The CDR3 loop spans 19 amino acids. V shed 2 bases, J shed 2 bases, and the junction held 11 bases outside the gene matches. Germline V gives CDR1 SEHNR, CDR2 FQNEAQ (reference sequence). CDR3: CASSLSALAGVANTGELFF. The CDR3 DNA reads TGTGCCAGCAGCTTATCCGCTCTAGCGGGGGTTGCTAACACCGGGGAGCTGTTTTTT.

The chain employs TRBV7-9 and TRBJ2-5; 13 bases are a match to TRBD2. Germline CDR1 and CDR2: SEHNR and FQNEAQ (reference sequence). Germline trimming cut 6 bases from V and 4 bases from J; bases unmatched to any gene: 11. The CDR3 contains 17 residues. This CDR3 reads CASRDGLAGAVRETQYF. The CDR3 region has the DNA TGTGCCAGCAGGGATGGACTAGCGGGAGCGGTTCGAGAGACCCAGTACTTC.

The chain carries TRBV5-5 and TRBJ2-1, with D perhaps matching TRBD2 (6 bases). This CDR3 region has 15 residues. The V and J ends lost 4 bases and 2 bases respectively, with 13 bases between them. Germline CDR1 reads SGHKS; CDR2 reads YYEKEE (reference sequence). CDR3 sequence reads: CASSHRESPYNEQFF. CDR3 nucleotides: TGTGCCAGCAGCCACCGGGAGTCTCCCTACAATGAGCAGTTCTTC. The full variable domain, completed using reference TRBV5-5 and TRBJ2-1, is DAGVTQSPTHLIKTRGQQVTLRCSPISGHKSVSWYQQVLGQGPQFIFQYYEKEERGRGNFPDRFSARQFPNYSSELNVNALLLGDSALYLCASSHRESPYNEQFFGPGTRLTVL.

The V and J genes are TRBV5-6 and TRBJ1-2; D is undetermined. Germline values: CDR1 SGHDT, CDR2 YYEEEE. Trimming took off 5 bases at V and 2 bases at J, with 10 bases between the two ends. The CDR3 runs to 13 residues. DNA for the CDR3: TGTGCCAGCAGGCTGGACTGGAACTATGGCTACACCTTC. Its protein is CASRLDWNYGYTF.

The chain combines TRBV7-3 with TRBJ2-3, with D perhaps TRBD1 (6 bases). Per germline, CDR1 SGHTA and CDR2 FQGTGA. This CDR3 contains 12 residues. Trimming stripped 6 bases from V and 3 bases from J, with 7 bases between. The CDR3 coding sequence is TGTGCCAGCAGGGGGGCAACAGATACGCAGTATTTT. Protein product: CASRGATDTQYF.

The chain carries TRBV3-1 (or the pseudogene TRBV3-2) and TRBJ2-3; 8 bases are a match to TRBD2. The germline V gene has CDR1 LGHDT and CDR2 YNNKEL (reference sequence). The CDR3 is 16 residues long. The V and J ends lost 4 bases and 5 bases, in that order; junction bases with no gene match: 11. The CDR3 nucleotides are TGTGCCAGCAGCCGGAATCCGGGGGGGCAGGAAGATACGCAGTATTTT. Its translation: CASSRNPGGQEDTQYF.